The sequence of this T cell receptor (beta chain) was determined in a study of shared clonotypes between healthy human individuals. Study outcomes and limitations: Against clonotypes common to all four donors, non-shared ones had lower generation probabilities.

The germline CDR1 and CDR2 sequences are SNHLY and FYNNEI. Trimming left V 0 bases short and J 6 bases short, with 13 bases between. The CDR3 runs 15 residues. In the naive CD8 group, cells lacked CD45RO and were positively selected for CCR7, so terminally differentiated effector memory CD45RA+ cells were left out. None of the donors, who were healthy HIV-negative adults, had recently had acute infections or vaccinations. Notes on this clone: Antigen unknown.

TCRdb's table, derived via immunoSEQ multiplex PCR, lists solely in-frame clones and lacks some. The table includes under 850,000 clones, 90% to 95% detected once. The chain links TRBV2 to TRBJ2-3; possibly TRBD1 or TRBD2 for D (5 bases each). Material: naive CD8+ T cells sorted from blood. The sequence was obtained from a man aged 25 to 45 in good health. DNA for the CDR3: TGTGCCAGCAGTGAAGCTGAGGGGAGTTCCGATACGCAGTATTTT. The encoded protein is CASSEAEGSSDTQYF.